The clone carrying this T cell receptor beta chain was recorded once. This CDR3 has 17 residues. The V and J ends lost 2 bases and 4 bases respectively, with 17 bases between them. Germline CDR1 is MNHNS and CDR2 is SASEGT. This table comes from immunoSEQ multiplex PCR, and its TCRdb copy is limited to in-frame clones, with some not included. The sample lists more than 450,000 clones; about nine tenths were seen once. The data belong to a study of blood T cell repertoires in COVID-19. The study counted Cohort 3 donors as recovered given two negative PCRs, clearance, or symptom resolution. The J gene is TRBJ1-4, the V gene TRBV6-1, with D possibly being TRBD1 (6 bases). The sample comprised PBMCs or T cells enriched from blood (not recorded which). This TCR came from a woman under 30 who had recovered from COVID-19. The CDR3 DNA sequence: TGTGCCAGCAGTGAATCTGTGGGGGCGCAGGGTAATGAAAAACTGTTTTTT. Its protein is CASSESVGAQGNEKLFF.